A selection of T cell receptor beta chains follows, all from one sample in a study of blood T cell repertoires in COVID-19. Clones were sequenced by immunoSEQ multiplex PCR, and TCRdb holds only the in-frame ones, with some missing. The data show 350,000 or so clones, about 90% seen once. Input material: peripheral blood. The receptors here all came from a man between 18 and 29 years old with active or convalescent COVID-19. Each CDR3 is given with its conserved first and last residue. A D gene is named only where the DNA matches it firmly. Not all rows give a size; the values are once, few, many and, for expanded clones, a class.

size: NA
J: TRBJ1-1
V: TRBV5-1
D: TRBD1
CDR3: CASSNSRTGFTEAFF
DNA: TGCGCCAGCAGCAATAGTCGGACAGGGTTCACTGAAGCTTTCTTT

size: few
J: TRBJ2-2
V: TRBV18
D: NA
CDR3: CASSPPTTNTGELFF
DNA: TGTGCCAGCTCACCGCCGACTACGAACACCGGGGAGCTGTTTTTT

size: NA
J: TRBJ1-6
V: TRBV15
D: TRBD1
CDR3: CATSRTGYKDSPLHF
DNA: TGTGCCACCAGCAGGACAGGGTATAAGGATTCACCCCTCCACTTT

size: once
J: TRBJ1-2
V: TRBV28
D: NA
CDR3: CASGEGGSHYGYTF
DNA: TGTGCCAGCGGGGAGGGGGGTTCTCACTATGGCTACACCTTC

size: NA
J: TRBJ2-1
V: TRBV7-8
D: NA
CDR3: CASSLATVYNEQFF
DNA: TGTGCCAGCAGCCTCGCGACAGTCTACAATGAGCAGTTCTTC

size: once
J: TRBJ1-3
V: TRBV23-1
D: TRBD1
CDR3: CAGKGAKAGNTIYF
DNA: TGCGCCGGGAAGGGGGCGAAGGCTGGAAACACCATATATTTT

size: NA
J: TRBJ1-4
V: TRBV3-1/TRBV3-2
D: TRBD1
CDR3: CASSQVLGQGEKLFF
DNA: TGTGCCAGCAGCCAAGTTCTCGGACAGGGTGAAAAACTGTTTTTT

size: once
J: TRBJ1-4
V: TRBV5-5
D: NA
CDR3: CASSLDTATNEKLFF
DNA: TGTGCCAGCAGCTTAGACACCGCAACTAATGAAAAACTGTTTTTT

size: NA
J: TRBJ2-3
V: TRBV27
D: TRBD2
CDR3: CASSLLAGGKINTQYF
DNA: TGTGCCAGCAGCCTTCTAGCGGGAGGAAAGATAAATACGCAGTATTTT

size: NA
J: TRBJ2-7
V: TRBV19
D: TRBD1
CDR3: CATEYRDRNAYEQYF
DNA: TGTGCCACCGAGTACCGGGACAGAAACGCCTACGAGCAGTACTTC

size: NA
J: TRBJ1-4
V: TRBV5-1
D: NA
CDR3: CASSFTLSNEKLFF
DNA: TGCGCCAGCAGCTTCACGTTGAGTAATGAAAAACTGTTTTTT

size: NA
J: TRBJ1-2
V: TRBV7-2
D: TRBD1
CDR3: CASSPRQGAINGYTF
DNA: TGTGCCAGCAGCCCGCGACAGGGGGCGATTAACGGCTACACCTTC

size: NA
J: TRBJ1-5
V: TRBV6-2/TRBV6-3
D: NA
CDR3: CASSSSFQPQHF
DNA: TGTGCCAGCAGTTCGAGTTTCCAGCCCCAGCATTTT

size: NA
J: TRBJ2-1
V: TRBV6-5
D: TRBD2
CDR3: CASGRGLAGAFEQFF
DNA: TGTGCCAGCGGTAGGGGACTAGCGGGAGCTTTTGAGCAGTTCTTC

size: NA
J: TRBJ1-2
V: TRBV9
D: TRBD1
CDR3: CASSVEGQSNYGYTF
DNA: TGTGCCAGCAGCGTAGAGGGACAGAGTAACTATGGCTACACCTTC

size: NA
J: TRBJ2-3
V: TRBV27
D: TRBD2
CDR3: CASSLFLAGGADTQYF
DNA: TGTGCCAGCAGTTTATTTTTAGCGGGAGGCGCAGATACGCAGTATTTT

size: NA
J: TRBJ1-6
V: TRBV6-5
D: NA
CDR3: CASSYSGVENSPLHF
DNA: TGTGCCAGCAGTTACTCAGGGGTCGAAAATTCACCCCTCCACTTT

size: NA
J: TRBJ1-2
V: TRBV11-2
D: TRBD1
CDR3: CASSPGQGNNYGYTF
DNA: TGTGCCAGCAGCCCGGGACAGGGGAATAACTATGGCTACACCTTC

size: NA
J: TRBJ2-7
V: TRBV19
D: NA
CDR3: CASSPGDPYEQYF
DNA: TGTGCCAGTAGTCCGGGGGACCCCTACGAGCAGTACTTC

size: NA
J: TRBJ1-2
V: TRBV9
D: NA
CDR3: CASSVEPAAGGYGYTF
DNA: TGTGCCAGCAGCGTAGAGCCGGCAGCGGGCGGCTATGGCTACACCTTC

size: NA
J: TRBJ1-5
V: TRBV19
D: NA
CDR3: CASTIWGEGQPQHF
DNA: TGTGCCAGCACAATATGGGGGGAGGGTCAGCCCCAGCATTTT

size: NA
J: TRBJ2-5
V: TRBV24-1
D: NA
CDR3: CATSDSPMETQYF
DNA: TGTGCCACCAGTGATTCCCCCATGGAGACCCAGTACTTC

size: NA
J: TRBJ2-5
V: TRBV27
D: TRBD1
CDR3: CASSSSGGYETQYF
DNA: TGTGCCAGCAGTTCGTCAGGGGGCTACGAGACCCAGTACTTC

size: NA
J: TRBJ2-5
V: TRBV3-1/TRBV3-2
D: TRBD1
CDR3: CASSQEGGQGVLETQYF
DNA: TGTGCCAGCAGCCAAGAAGGCGGGCAGGGGGTGTTGGAGACCCAGTACTTC

size: NA
J: TRBJ2-2
V: TRBV28
D: NA
CDR3: CASSGLIGGGLTGELFF
DNA: TGTGCCAGCAGCGGACTTATCGGGGGAGGATTAACCGGGGAGCTGTTTTTT

size: NA
J: TRBJ1-5
V: TRBV6-2/TRBV6-3
D: NA
CDR3: CASSYNRDSNQPQHF
DNA: TGTGCCAGCAGTTACAACAGAGATAGCAATCAGCCCCAGCATTTT

size: NA
J: TRBJ1-4
V: TRBV3-1/TRBV3-2
D: NA
CDR3: CASSQSPSGRNEKLFF
DNA: TGTGCCAGCAGCCAAAGTCCTTCAGGAAGAAATGAAAAACTGTTTTTT

size: NA
J: TRBJ2-1
V: TRBV29-1
D: NA
CDR3: CSVEDPEGLSSYNEQFF
DNA: TGCAGCGTTGAAGACCCGGAGGGCCTGAGCTCCTACAATGAGCAGTTCTTC

size: NA
J: TRBJ2-5
V: TRBV27
D: NA
CDR3: CASTTNYGTQYF
DNA: TGTGCCAGCACAACTAATTATGGGACCCAGTACTTC

size: NA
J: TRBJ1-2
V: TRBV28
D: NA
CDR3: CASSASFQGPTRSYGYTF
DNA: TGTGCCAGCAGCGCGAGTTTCCAGGGCCCAACGAGGAGCTATGGCTACACCTTC

size: NA
J: TRBJ1-2
V: TRBV30
D: NA
CDR3: CAWSVWSQADGYTF
DNA: TGTGCCTGGAGTGTATGGAGTCAAGCGGATGGCTACACCTTC

size: NA
J: TRBJ2-1
V: TRBV27
D: TRBD1
CDR3: CASSTDRGPTGEQFF
DNA: TGTGCCAGCAGTACGGACAGGGGCCCAACTGGTGAGCAGTTCTTC

size: NA
J: TRBJ1-2
V: TRBV10-2
D: NA
CDR3: CASSESTAYGYTF
DNA: TGCGCCAGCAGTGAGTCGACAGCATATGGCTACACCTTC

size: NA
J: TRBJ1-1
V: TRBV29-1
D: NA
CDR3: CSVSPNVRWGVTEAFF
DNA: TGCAGCGTTAGCCCAAATGTAAGATGGGGGGTCACTGAAGCTTTCTTT

size: NA
J: TRBJ1-1
V: TRBV5-1
D: NA
CDR3: CASSFRGEAFF
DNA: TGCGCCAGCAGCTTCCGGGGGGAAGCTTTCTTT

size: NA
J: TRBJ2-7
V: TRBV2
D: NA
CDR3: CASMKEISYEQYF
DNA: TGTGCCAGCATGAAGGAGATCTCCTACGAGCAGTACTTC

size: NA
J: TRBJ1-1
V: TRBV5-1
D: TRBD1
CDR3: CASSLLSGGRNTEAFF
DNA: TGCGCCAGCAGCTTGTTGTCAGGGGGGCGGAACACTGAAGCTTTCTTT

size: NA
J: TRBJ1-6
V: TRBV4-3
D: TRBD1
CDR3: CASSQDRARGSPLHF
DNA: TGCGCCAGCAGCCAGGACAGGGCGAGAGGATCACCCCTCCACTTT

size: NA
J: TRBJ2-3
V: TRBV5-1
D: TRBD1
CDR3: CASSSGQGGDTQYF
DNA: TGCGCCAGCAGCTCGGGACAGGGGGGAGATACGCAGTATTTT

size: NA
J: TRBJ2-1
V: TRBV2
D: NA
CDR3: CASSRLPSEWSYNEQFF
DNA: TGTGCCAGCAGTCGCCTCCCTAGCGAATGGTCCTACAATGAGCAGTTCTTC